The 26 T cell receptor beta chains presented below share a single source sample, sequenced in a study of shared clonotypes between healthy human individuals. Some clones are missing from TCRdb's copy, which holds only in-frame ones; the method was immunoSEQ multiplex PCR. The data contain about 1,500,000 clones, over 95% of them seen just once; the ten biggest clones take up approximately 1%. The sequencing sample was made of naive CD4+ T cells sorted from blood. Subset indicated: CD45RA+ positively selected. These receptors were obtained from a man aged 30-40 years in good health.

The J gene is TRBJ1-2, the V gene TRBV19; no clear D. This CDR3 spans 12 amino acids. V was cut by 2 bases and J by 5 bases, with 6 bases left in between. Germline V lookup: CDR1 LNHDA, CDR2 SQIVND (reference sequence). DNA of the CDR3: TGTGCCAGTAGTATATGGTCGTATGGCTACACCTTC. It is translated as CASSIWSYGYTF.

With respect to this clone: Other DNA sequences from this sample encode an identical CDR3 as well. This chain links TRBV28 with TRBJ2-3; D is ambiguous. Germline values: CDR1 MDHEN, CDR2 SYDVKM. CDR3 length equals 12 residues. The V gene lost 5 bases and the J gene lost 2 bases, with 5 bases spanning the gap. The CDR3 region is CASSPPTDTQYF. CDR3 bases: TGTGCCAGCAGTCCCCCCACAGATACGCAGTATTTT.

The rearrangement links TRBV28 to TRBJ2-1; D call uncertain. Germline V gives CDR1 MDHEN, CDR2 SYDVKM. Trimming pared 6 bases from V and 8 bases from J, leaving 17 bases between. This CDR3 region has 14 residues. The CDR3 reads CASSARTERYEQFF. The CDR3 DNA reads TGTGCCAGCAGCGCCCGAACCGAGAGGTATGAGCAGTTCTTC. Variable domain in full (rest from reference TRBV28 and TRBJ2-1): DVKVTQSSRYLVKRTGEKVFLECVQDMDHENMFWYRQDPGLGLRLIYFSYDVKMKEKGDIPEGYSVSREKKERFSLILESASTNQTSMYLCASSARTERYEQFFGPGTRLTVL.

The chain carries TRBV19 and TRBJ2-7; D not certain. The CDR3 contains 14 residues. Germline V gene data show CDR1 as LNHDA and CDR2 as SQIVND (reference sequence). V lost 3 bases and J lost 5, with 14 bases in between. CDR3 region: CASSMVSRVDEQYF. In nucleotides, the CDR3 is TGTGCCAGTAGTATGGTTAGCCGGGTCGACGAGCAGTACTTC.

This chain uses TRBV5-1 with TRBJ2-3, with TRBD1 as a possible D gene (5 bases). With 4 bases removed from V and 3 bases from J, the gap between germline ends came to 12 bases. Germline lookup yields CDR1 SGHRS and CDR2 YFSETQ. The CDR3 consists of 14 residues. For the CDR3, the DNA is TGCGCCAGCAGCAGGGGTCCTCCGACAGATACGCAGTATTTT. Amino acids: CASSRGPPTDTQYF.

This CDR3 is CASSGGTTPNLSGANVLTF. The CDR3 DNA reads TGTGCCAGCAGTGGCGGGACAACCCCAAACCTCTCTGGGGCCAACGTCCTGACTTTC. The genes are TRBV27 and TRBJ2-6, with D possibly being TRBD1 or TRBD2 (6 bases each). Trimming removed 5 bases at V and 0 bases at J, with 20 bases between. Germline V gene lookup returns CDR1 MNHEY and CDR2 SMNVEV (reference sequence). CDR3 size: 19 residues. Filled out from reference TRBV27 and TRBJ2-6, the complete variable domain reads EAQVTQNPRYLITVTGKKLTVTCSQNMNHEYMSWYRQDPGLGLRQIYYSMNVEVTDKGDVPEGYKVSRKEKRNFPLILESPSPNQTSLYFCASSGGTTPNLSGANVLTFGAGSRLTVL.

This clone came up once. The chain is built from TRBV5-4 and TRBJ1-2, with 10 positions matching TRBD1. The length of the CDR3 is 14 residues. Germline CDR1 SGHNT, CDR2 YYREEE (reference sequence). Trimming took 5 bases from V and 5 from J; bases not matched to a gene: 6. The CDR3: CASRWDRGPYGYTF. CDR3 DNA sequence: TGTGCCAGCAGGTGGGACAGGGGCCCATATGGCTACACCTTC.

The gene calls are TRBV27 and TRBJ1-1, with 8 bases matching TRBD1. Per germline, CDR1 MNHEY and CDR2 SMNVEV (reference sequence). CDR3 length: 13 amino acids. J lost 9 bases, V lost 5 bases, and 8 bases had no gene match. CDR3 coding DNA: TGTGCCAGCAGTCCCTCGACAGGGGCGCAAGCTTTCTTT. Translation gives CASSPSTGAQAFF.

This rearrangement joins TRBV9 to TRBJ1-1, with no clear D. V lost 1 base and J lost 0, with 7 bases in between. Germline-derived CDR1 and CDR2 are SGDLS and YYNGEE. The CDR3 runs to 14 residues. In nucleotides, the CDR3 is TGTGCCAGCAGCGTAAAGGACTTGAACACTGAAGCTTTCTTT. Translation gives CASSVKDLNTEAFF. Together with reference TRBV9 and TRBJ1-1, the CDR3 gives the full variable domain: DSGVTQTPKHLITATGQRVTLRCSPRSGDLSVYWYQQSLDQGLQFLIQYYNGEERAKGNILERFSAQQFPDLHSELNLSSLELGDSALYFCASSVKDLNTEAFFGQGTRLTVV.

This clone was found once. The chain combines TRBV7-2 with TRBJ2-1; the match to TRBD2 covers 10 bases. The CDR3 is 16 residues long. Germline lookup yields CDR1 SGHTA and CDR2 FQGNSA. V was clipped by 5 bases and J by 9 bases; unmatched bases: 13. The CDR3 sequence is CASSPRGAGGPGEQFF. The DNA for the CDR3 is TGTGCCAGCAGCCCTCGGGGAGCGGGAGGGCCGGGTGAGCAGTTCTTC.

This chain links TRBV7-9 with TRBJ2-3, with D uncertain. The CDR3 consists of 12 residues. Germline V gene sequence: CDR1 SEHNR, CDR2 FQNEAQ (reference sequence). V was clipped by 5 bases and J by 10 bases, with 13 bases between them. CDR3 in amino acids: CASSPGISAQYF. CDR3 DNA sequence: TGTGCCAGCAGCCCTGGCATCTCCGCGCAGTATTTT.

This clone was detected once. V and J are TRBV30 and TRBJ1-5; D gene unclear. This CDR3 has 13 residues. The germline V gene has CDR1 GTSNPN and CDR2 SVGIG (reference sequence). The V end lost 7 bases, the J end lost 2 bases, and 12 bases lay between the germline ends. CDR3 in amino acids: CASSAGGNQPQHF. CDR3 DNA sequence: TGTGCCTCATCCGCAGGTGGCAATCAGCCCCAGCATTTT.

The V gene is TRBV28, the J gene TRBJ1-2; possible D gene TRBD1, 5 bases. The CDR3 runs to 14 residues. Deletions cut 9 bases from V and 0 bases from J, with 14 bases between. Germline assignment: CDR1 MDHEN and CDR2 SYDVKM. CDR3 region: CASRRGFTNYGYTF. In DNA form, the CDR3 reads TGTGCCAGTCGAAGGGGATTCACTAACTATGGCTACACCTTC.

The chain links TRBV11-2 to TRBJ2-6; TRBD2 matches at 12 bases. V shed 2 bases, J shed 2 bases, and the junction held 1 base outside the gene matches. Germline CDR1 reads SGHAT; CDR2 reads FQNNGV. This CDR3 has 17 residues. CDR3 amino acids: CASSLRLAGAGANVLTF. The CDR3 bases are TGTGCCAGCAGCTTACGACTAGCGGGAGCTGGGGCCAACGTCCTGACTTTC.

The gene calls are TRBV5-1 and TRBJ2-7; a weak D match, TRBD1 (5 bases). In germline, CDR1 is SGHRS, CDR2 YFSETQ. V was clipped by 0 bases and J by 6 bases, with 13 bases between them. This CDR3 has 14 residues. The CDR3 DNA is TGCGCCAGCAGCTTGGTACAGGTCATGGGCGAGCAGTACTTC. Protein sequence: CASSLVQVMGEQYF.

The chain recombines TRBV27 with TRBJ2-2; the D gene is possibly TRBD1 (6 bases). CDR1 is MNHEY, CDR2 SMNVEV, per germline (reference sequence). This CDR3 contains 15 residues. V lost 5 bases, J lost 5 bases, and 15 bases lay in between. As DNA, the CDR3 is TGTGCCAGCAGTCCCACCGGGACACGAACCGGGGAGCTGTTTTTT. It specifies CASSPTGTRTGELFF.

V is TRBV5-1 and J is TRBJ2-2; TRBD2 matches at 7 bases. This CDR3 contains 20 residues. J was trimmed by 0 bases and V by 4 bases; bases with no gene match: 18. The germline V gene encodes CDR1 SGHRS and CDR2 YFSETQ. CDR3 loop: CASSRGRSSGLRTNTGELFF. CDR3 DNA sequence: TGCGCCAGCAGCCGAGGGAGGTCTAGCGGACTTCGAACGAACACCGGGGAGCTGTTTTTT.

The genes are TRBV29-1 and TRBJ2-1; the D gene is possibly TRBD1 (6 bases). V shed 3 bases and J shed 8 bases, with 14 bases lying between them. Germline-derived CDR1 and CDR2 are SQVTM and ANQGSEA. The CDR3 sequence is 13 residues long. CDR3 sequence reads: CSVDRAGAYEQFF. CDR3 in DNA: TGCAGCGTTGATAGGGCAGGGGCCTATGAGCAGTTCTTC.

The chain has TRBV6-1 and TRBJ2-7, with D maybe TRBD2 (6 bases). V was shortened by 2 bases and J by 7 bases, with 12 bases between the two germline ends. CDR3 length equals 13 residues. In germline, CDR1 is MNHNS, CDR2 SASEGT. The CDR3 region has the DNA TGTGCCAGCAGTGAACGAGTCCGGGGGGAGCAGTACTTC. Encoded protein: CASSERVRGEQYF.

V gene TRBV5-5 combines with J gene TRBJ2-5, with TRBD2 matching 7 bases. Looked up from germline, CDR1 is SGHKS and CDR2 is YYEKEE (reference sequence). V lost 4 bases to trimming and J lost 3 bases; unmatched junction nucleotides: 6. This CDR3 has 14 amino acids. The CDR3 nucleotides read TGTGCCAGCAGCGGGGGAGGACTAGAAGAGACCCAGTACTTC. This gives the protein CASSGGGLEETQYF.

CDR3 sequence (DNA): TGTGCCAGCAGCTTAGTATCAGGGGGCGAGGCCCAGTACTTC. Protein: CASSLVSGGEAQYF. The chain links TRBV7-9 to TRBJ2-5; 8 bases fit TRBD1. The germline V gene encodes CDR1 SEHNR and CDR2 FQNEAQ (reference sequence). The CDR3 extends over 14 amino acids. The J segment lost 9 bases and the V segment lost 1 base, leaving 7 bases of the junction unmatched.

The J gene is TRBJ1-5, the V gene TRBV19, with 7 nucleotides matching TRBD1. The germline CDR1 and CDR2 sequences are LNHDA and SQIVND (reference sequence). V dropped 3 bases and J dropped 6; count of bases not matched to a gene: 8. This CDR3 is 15 amino acids long. CDR3 bases: TGTGCCAGTAGTATTTATACAGGGGATAGTCAGCCCCAGCATTTT. Amino acids: CASSIYTGDSQPQHF.

A remark on this clone: At one boundary the junction diverges from the germline segment, which might be a read error. The chain joins TRBV5-1 to TRBJ1-4; 7 bases are shared with TRBD1. The length of the CDR3 is 16 residues. Germline V gene sequence: CDR1 SGHRS, CDR2 YFSETQ. CDR3 DNA: TGCGCCAGCAGCTTGGAATTGGCAGGGGGGAATGGAAAACTGTTTTTT. As protein: CASSLELAGGNGKLFF.

The chain carries TRBV27 and TRBJ2-3; D possibly corresponds to TRBD2 (6 bases). The germline gives CDR1 MNHEY, CDR2 SMNVEV (reference sequence). CDR3 size: 13 residues. V dropped 7 bases and J dropped 5 bases, with 13 bases sitting between them. The chain's CDR3 is CASKISGLDTQYF. The CDR3 nucleotides read TGTGCCAGCAAAATTAGCGGATTAGATACGCAGTATTTT.

The V call is TRBV5-1, the J call TRBJ2-1; a possible D gene is TRBD2 (5 bases). Germline V gene data show CDR1 as SGHRS and CDR2 as YFSETQ. With 1 base removed from V and 7 bases from J, the gap between germline ends came to 21 bases. The length of the CDR3 is 17 residues. The CDR3 loop is CASSLWVRVGVVNEQFF. DNA for the CDR3: TGCGCCAGCAGCTTGTGGGTCCGTGTGGGAGTGGTAAATGAGCAGTTCTTC.

The chain carries TRBV5-1 and TRBJ1-1, with 7 bases lining up with TRBD1. The CDR3 is made up of 16 amino acids. Germline loops: CDR1 SGHRS, CDR2 YFSETQ. The V gene end was trimmed by 2 bases and the J gene end by 6 bases; junction bases not matched to a gene: 13. In nucleotides, the CDR3 is TGCGCCAGCAGCTTCACCGGGACAGCTAGAGGGGCTGAAGCTTTCTTT. Encoded protein: CASSFTGTARGAEAFF.